What follows are 29 T cell receptor beta chains derived from one specimen sequenced in a study of blood T cell repertoires in COVID-19 (dated by TCRdb to about 2020). Libraries came from the immunoSEQ multiplex PCR assay. TCRdb obtained this table from immuneACCESS and retained in-frame rearrangements with V and J assigned. These tables miss some clones; where compared with another copy, unresolved V genes account for less than half of the shortfall, and the remainder is unexplained. This sample has roughly 250,000 clones in its table, and approximately 90% of those were observed once. About 0.95% of the sample is taken by the ten largest. Sequencing used PBMCs or T cells enriched from blood (not recorded which). The receptors were gathered from a man aged 50 to 60 who had been exposed to COVID-19.

The chain combines TRBV19 with TRBJ1-3; D unclear. This CDR3 comprises 16 residues. CDR1 and CDR2 from the germline V gene are LNHDA and SQIVND (reference sequence). The V end lost 6 bases, the J end lost 1 base, and 16 bases lay between the germline ends. CDR3: CASRPRPRRSGNTIYF. In DNA, the CDR3 is TGTGCCAGTAGACCTCGACCCCGGCGGTCTGGAAACACCATATATTTT.

This chain connects TRBV27 to TRBJ2-7, with 13 bases aligning to TRBD2. This CDR3 comprises 19 residues. V dropped 2 bases and J dropped 6; count of bases not matched to a gene: 16. Germline V gene sequence: CDR1 MNHEY, CDR2 SMNVEV (reference sequence). CDR3 protein: CASSLKAPQTSGGAGEQYF. The CDR3 coding sequence is TGTGCCAGCAGTTTAAAGGCCCCCCAAACTAGCGGGGGGGCGGGCGAGCAGTACTTC.

The rearrangement links TRBV27 to TRBJ1-2; no firm D call. The germline CDR1 and CDR2 sequences are MNHEY and SMNVEV (reference sequence). The CDR3 covers 13 residues. V dropped 3 bases and J dropped 1 base, with 6 bases sitting between them. The CDR3 coding sequence is TGTGCCAGCAGTTTCAGTATTAACTATGGCTACACCTTC. This codes for CASSFSINYGYTF.

The chain combines TRBV6-1 with TRBJ1-5; 8 nucleotides line up with TRBD1. CDR1 MNHNS and CDR2 SASEGT come from the germline V gene. J gave up 4 bases and V 2 bases, and 7 bases lay outside the gene matches. The CDR3 is 16 residues long. DNA for the CDR3: TGTGCCAGCAGTGAACAGGGGGCATTGGTGAATCAGCCCCAGCATTTT. It is translated as CASSEQGALVNQPQHF.

The CDR3 sequence: CASSTIGADREDQPQHF. In nucleotides, the CDR3 is TGTGCCAGTAGTACCATTGGGGCAGACAGGGAGGATCAGCCCCAGCATTTT. The rearrangement uses TRBV19 and TRBJ1-5; TRBD1 matches 7 bases. Germline V lookup: CDR1 LNHDA, CDR2 SQIVND (reference sequence). The CDR3 has 17 amino acids. V was pared by 4 bases and J by 5 bases, with 14 bases of the junction left unmatched.

As to this clone: In the same sample, other DNA sequences code for this CDR3. The chain links TRBV28 to TRBJ2-5; 12 positions agree with TRBD2. The CDR3 covers 15 residues. With V trimmed by 2 bases and J by 5 bases, 3 bases remained unmatched. CDR1 MDHEN and CDR2 SYDVKM come from the germline V gene. Here the CDR3 DNA reads TGTGCCAGCAGTTTACTAGCGGGGGGGCAGGAGACCCAGTACTTC. Translated: CASSLLAGGQETQYF.

The gene calls are TRBV9 and TRBJ2-1; 11 bases are shared with TRBD2. The J segment lost 4 bases and the V segment lost 0 bases, leaving 9 bases of the junction unmatched. Per germline, CDR1 SGDLS and CDR2 YYNGEE. The length of the CDR3 is 18 residues. CDR3 sequence: CASSVAHGLAGIYNEQFF. The DNA for the CDR3 is TGTGCCAGCAGCGTAGCCCACGGACTAGCGGGTATATACAATGAGCAGTTCTTC.

The rearrangement joins TRBV5-1 to TRBJ1-5, with a weak D call TRBD1 (5 bases). V lost 2 bases and J lost 6, with 15 bases in between. Germline V lookup: CDR1 SGHRS, CDR2 YFSETQ. The CDR3 is made up of 15 amino acids. The CDR3 loop is CASSFEAGVGQPQHF. In DNA, the CDR3 is TGCGCCAGCAGCTTCGAGGCGGGGGTCGGTCAGCCCCAGCATTTT.

This clone was seen just once. The V gene is TRBV19, the J gene TRBJ2-7; D perhaps matches TRBD1 (6 bases). The V gene's germline CDR1 is LNHDA and CDR2 SQIVND (reference sequence). V lost 5 bases and J lost 2, with 13 bases in between. There are 14 residues in the CDR3. The CDR3 sequence: CASSAGTNTYEQYF. CDR3 bases: TGTGCCAGTAGTGCCGGGACAAATACCTACGAGCAGTACTTC.

This CDR3 is CASSSGQTNTGELFF. The CDR3 region has the DNA TGTGCCAGCAGCTCCGGACAGACGAACACCGGGGAGCTGTTTTTT. The gene calls are TRBV7-3 and TRBJ2-2; possibly TRBD1 for D (6 bases). Germline CDR1 is SGHTA and CDR2 is FQGTGA. This CDR3 region has 15 residues. V was trimmed by 4 bases and J by 0 bases, leaving 9 bases between them.

The V gene is TRBV11-2, the J gene TRBJ1-3; 7 bases align to TRBD1. The junction had 5 bases not matched to a gene; V was cut back by 0 bases and J by 9 bases. The CDR3 is 14 residues long. The V gene's germline CDR1 is SGHAT and CDR2 FQNNGV. The CDR3 region is CASSLDGTAGTIYF. DNA of the CDR3: TGTGCCAGCAGCTTAGATGGGACAGCAGGCACCATATATTTT.

The J gene is TRBJ2-3, the V gene TRBV7-9, with TRBD1 identical over 9 bases. The germline gives CDR1 SEHNR, CDR2 FQNEAQ (reference sequence). J gave up 6 bases and V 3 bases, and 7 bases lay outside the gene matches. The CDR3 is 15 residues long. CDR3 residues: CASSLSAQGADTQYF. DNA of the CDR3: TGTGCCAGCAGCTTGAGCGCACAGGGGGCGGATACGCAGTATTTT.

The chain combines TRBV20-1 with TRBJ1-1; the D gene is possibly TRBD1 (6 bases). Trimming stripped 5 bases from V and 7 bases from J, with 11 bases between. CDR3 length: 11 amino acids. Germline CDR1 is DFQATT and CDR2 is SNEGSKA (reference sequence). The CDR3 spells CSARDRFEAFF. In DNA form, the CDR3 reads TGCAGTGCTCGCGACAGGTTTGAAGCTTTCTTT.

This clone was observed once. Other DNA sequences in this specimen translate into the identical CDR3. The rearrangement uses TRBV5-1 and TRBJ1-2, with 8 bases aligning to TRBD1. V gave up 0 bases and J gave up 6 bases; unmatched junction bases: 1. This CDR3 region has 13 residues. Germline CDR1 is SGHRS and CDR2 is YFSETQ. This CDR3 is CASSLGTGNGYTF. The CDR3 DNA reads as TGCGCCAGCAGCTTGGGGACAGGGAATGGCTACACCTTC.

The chain couples TRBV5-1 to TRBJ1-1, with D perhaps matching TRBD1 (6 bases). CDR1 SGHRS and CDR2 YFSETQ come from the germline V gene. The CDR3 has 14 amino acids. The V end lost 5 bases, the J end lost 4 bases, and 15 bases lay between the germline ends. Written as DNA, the CDR3 is TGCGCCAGCAGGAAAACCCAAGGGGGCACTGAAGCTTTCTTT. It encodes CASRKTQGGTEAFF.

The chain recombines TRBV5-1 with TRBJ2-5; D is undetermined. V shed 4 bases and J shed 5 bases, with 15 bases lying between them. The germline gives CDR1 SGHRS, CDR2 YFSETQ. The CDR3 runs to 14 residues. The CDR3 spells CASSLLEKFETQYF. The CDR3 nucleotides read TGCGCCAGCAGCCTCCTCGAGAAGTTCGAGACCCAGTACTTC.

This sequence joins TRBV24-1 and TRBJ2-1, with D unclear. The CDR3 is 16 amino acids. Germline CDR1 KGHDR, CDR2 SFDVKD. V shed 6 bases and J shed 2 bases, with 16 bases lying between them. CDR3 nucleotide sequence: TGTGCCACCAGTTCCCCCACGGGTGTAACCTACAATGAGCAGTTCTTC. This sequence encodes CATSSPTGVTYNEQFF.

This clone was observed a few times. The chain is built from TRBV4-1 and TRBJ1-1, with D possibly being TRBD1 (5 bases). The CDR3 totals 15 residues. Germline CDR1 and CDR2: MGHRA and YSYEKL. V lost 2 bases and J lost 3, with 13 bases in between. The CDR3 DNA sequence: TGCGCCAGCAGCCAACCTCAGGGCGGGGACACTGAAGCTTTCTTT. Protein: CASSQPQGGDTEAFF.

This clone appeared a single time. The rearrangement links TRBV27 to TRBJ2-7; 10 nucleotides align to TRBD2. V lost 2 bases and J lost 10; bases outside the gene matches: 5. There are 13 residues in the CDR3. Germline CDR1 reads MNHEY; CDR2 reads SMNVEV (reference sequence). CDR3 region: CASSLGAGGPQYV. CDR3 sequence (DNA): TGTGCCAGCAGTTTAGGAGCGGGAGGGCCTCAGTACGTC.

The chain is built from TRBV10-1 and TRBJ2-3; TRBD1 is a possible D gene (6 bases). V was shortened by 2 bases and J by 4 bases, with 13 bases between the two germline ends. The CDR3 contains 15 residues. Germline V lookup: CDR1 WNHNN, CDR2 SYGVQD (reference sequence). The CDR3 DNA follows: TGCGCCAGCAGTGAGGGACAGCCACTTTCAGATACGCAGTATTTT. This sequence encodes CASSEGQPLSDTQYF.

Worth noting for this clone: Germline is not matched at one junction end, which may reflect a read error. This chain uses TRBV7-7 with TRBJ2-5; TRBD2 might be the D (5 bases). The CDR3 is made up of 15 amino acids. Germline loops: CDR1 SSHAT, CDR2 FNYEAQ (reference sequence). The CDR3 DNA sequence: TGTGCTAGCAGCGCCGCCCGGGGATGGGAAGAGACCCAGTACTTC. Encoded protein: CASSAARGWEETQYF.

The chain recombines TRBV6-2 or TRBV6-3 with TRBJ2-1; TRBD2 matches 11 bases. J lost 3 bases, V lost 5 bases, and 0 bases had no gene match. The CDR3 covers 14 residues. From germline, CDR1 is MNHEY and CDR2 SVGEGT. In DNA, the CDR3 is TGTGCCAGCAGTGGGACTAGCGGCTACAATGAGCAGTTCTTC. Protein: CASSGTSGYNEQFF.

V usage is TRBV9 and J usage is TRBJ2-2; TRBD2 agrees at 13 bases. The CDR3 runs to 18 residues. Trimming removed 3 bases from V and 7 bases from J; junction bases left unmatched: 12. The germline gives CDR1 SGDLS, CDR2 YYNGEE. Written as DNA, the CDR3 is TGTGCCAGCAGCGGATGGACTAGCGGGAGACGGTTGGACGGGGAGCTGTTTTTT. Amino acid sequence: CASSGWTSGRRLDGELFF.

This chain connects TRBV18 to TRBJ2-7; TRBD1 matches at 7 bases. This CDR3 is built from 16 residues. CDR1 is KGHSH, CDR2 LQKENI, per germline. J was trimmed by 0 bases and V by 3 bases; bases with no gene match: 8. This CDR3 reads CASSPLGQDPSYEQYF. CDR3 nucleotides: TGTGCCAGCTCACCCTTAGGACAGGACCCCTCCTACGAGCAGTACTTC.

The sample holds one count of this clone. The CDR3 DNA is TGTGCCAGCTCAGTGGGGTCCGGGACAGGGAACACTGAAGCTTTCTTT. Its protein product is CASSVGSGTGNTEAFF. The rearrangement links TRBV18 to TRBJ1-1, with 8 bases aligning to TRBD1. With V trimmed by 5 bases and J by 1 base, 9 bases remained unmatched. The CDR3 runs 16 residues. Germline assignment: CDR1 KGHSH and CDR2 LQKENI.

J is TRBJ1-2 and V is TRBV11-2; D is possibly TRBD1 (6 bases). The CDR3 sequence is 15 residues long. Trimming removed 5 bases from V and 0 bases from J, with 13 bases in between. CDR1 and CDR2 from the germline V gene are SGHAT and FQNNGV. The CDR3 loop reads CASSAGAGANYGYTF. The CDR3 region has the DNA TGTGCCAGCAGCGCAGGGGCGGGAGCTAACTATGGCTACACCTTC.

The chain carries TRBV28 and TRBJ1-6, with TRBD1 matching over 8 bases. The CDR3 loop spans 16 amino acids. Germline assignment: CDR1 MDHEN and CDR2 SYDVKM. V lost 4 bases to trimming and J lost 9 bases; unmatched junction nucleotides: 11. The CDR3 DNA reads as TGTGCCAGCAGTTCTGGACAGGGCTTTTTCGGTTCACCCCTCCACTTT. It translates to CASSSGQGFFGSPLHF.

V and J are TRBV7-2 and TRBJ1-3; D may be TRBD1 (5 bases). CDR1 is SGHTA and CDR2 is FQGNSA in the germline V gene. Trimming took 1 base from V and 3 from J, leaving 10 bases between them. The CDR3 is 15 residues long. CDR3 nucleotide sequence: TGTGCCAGCAGCTTAGGGCAGGGTGGTGGAAACACCATATATTTT. This encodes CASSLGQGGGNTIYF.

The chain combines TRBV19 with TRBJ1-4, with TRBD1 matching 12 bases. With 4 bases clipped from V and 2 bases from J, the junction kept 5 bases outside the gene matches. CDR3 length equals 17 residues. Germline CDR1 is LNHDA and CDR2 is SQIVND (reference sequence). The CDR3 region is CASSRDRGRSTNEKLFF. CDR3 coding DNA: TGTGCCAGTAGTAGGGACAGGGGGCGATCGACTAATGAAAAACTGTTTTTT. Based on the CDR3 plus reference TRBV19 and TRBJ1-4, the full variable domain is DGGITQSPKYLFRKEGQNVTLSCEQNLNHDAMYWYRQDPGQGLRLIYYSQIVNDFQKGDIAEGYSVSREKKESFPLTVTSAQKNPTAFYLCASSRDRGRSTNEKLFFGSGTQLSVL.